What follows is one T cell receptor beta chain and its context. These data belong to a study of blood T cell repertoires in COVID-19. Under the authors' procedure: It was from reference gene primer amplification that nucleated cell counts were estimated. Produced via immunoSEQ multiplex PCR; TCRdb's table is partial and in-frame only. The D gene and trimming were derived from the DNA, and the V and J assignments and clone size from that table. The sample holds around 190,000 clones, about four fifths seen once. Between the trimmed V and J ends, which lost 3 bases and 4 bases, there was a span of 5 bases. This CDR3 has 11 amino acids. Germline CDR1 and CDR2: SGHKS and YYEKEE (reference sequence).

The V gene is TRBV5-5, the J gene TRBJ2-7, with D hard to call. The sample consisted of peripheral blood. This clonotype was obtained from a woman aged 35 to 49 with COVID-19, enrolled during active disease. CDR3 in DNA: TGTGCCAGCAGCTCTAGGTACGAGCAGTACTTC. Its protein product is CASSSRYEQYF. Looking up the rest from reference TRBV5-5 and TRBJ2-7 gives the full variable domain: DAGVTQSPTHLIKTRGQQVTLRCSPISGHKSVSWYQQVLGQGPQFIFQYYEKEERGRGNFPDRFSARQFPNYSSELNVNALLLGDSALYLCASSSRYEQYFGPGTRLTVT.